The 10 T cell receptor beta chains in this list originate from one sample, sequenced in a study of blood T cell repertoires in COVID-19. The method was immunoSEQ multiplex PCR; TCRdb's version includes in-frame clones alone and lacks a portion of them. This table has some 300,000 clones, about 86% appearing once. The sequenced sample consisted of peripheral blood. The source of these receptors is a woman in her 70s with COVID-19, enrolled during active disease.

The gene calls are TRBV10-3 and TRBJ1-2; 9 bases match TRBD1. The CDR3 totals 19 residues. With V trimmed by 4 bases and J by 5 bases, 20 bases remained unmatched. Germline loops: CDR1 ENHRY, CDR2 SYGVKD. The DNA of the CDR3 is TGTGCCATCAGTGGAGCCTCTACCGTAAGGGACAGGGTTGGGTATGGCTACACCTTC. Residues: CAISGASTVRDRVGYGYTF.

V gene TRBV12-3 or TRBV12-4 combines with J gene TRBJ2-3; D may be TRBD1 (6 bases). V lost 11 bases, J lost 3 bases, and 15 bases lay in between. This CDR3 spans 13 amino acids. The CDR3 bases are TGTGCCGCCTCCGGGACACCAACAGATACGCAGTATTTT. This encodes CAASGTPTDTQYF.

This clone was seen only a few times. This chain connects TRBV6-5 to TRBJ1-1; a possible D gene is TRBD1 (5 bases). CDR1 is MNHEY and CDR2 is SVGAGI in the germline V gene. V was clipped by 0 bases and J by 9 bases, with 14 bases between them. This CDR3 spans 14 amino acids. CDR3 amino acids: CASSYSGFGGKAFF. The CDR3 DNA is TGTGCCAGCAGTTACTCGGGGTTTGGGGGGAAAGCTTTCTTT.

V gene TRBV2 combines with J gene TRBJ2-3; D unresolved. Trimming shortened V by 6 bases and J by 4 bases, and 11 bases separated the two germline ends. CDR1 SNHLY and CDR2 FYNNEI come from the germline V gene. This CDR3 is 13 amino acids long. CDR3 DNA sequence: TGTGCCAGCAGCAAGTACTTATCAGATACGCAGTATTTT. It is translated as CASSKYLSDTQYF.

V usage is TRBV5-1 and J usage is TRBJ2-2; 10 positions match TRBD1. Trimming removed 1 base from V and 6 bases from J; junction bases left unmatched: 9. The CDR3 runs to 17 residues. In germline, CDR1 is SGHRS, CDR2 YFSETQ. In DNA form, the CDR3 reads TGCGCCAGCAGCTTGAAGTCCCCGGGACAGGGGCCCGGGGAGCTGTTTTTT. This sequence encodes CASSLKSPGQGPGELFF.

The chain employs TRBV19 and TRBJ2-3; 8 nucleotides line up with TRBD2. This CDR3 has 16 amino acids. CDR1 LNHDA and CDR2 SQIVND come from the germline V gene (reference sequence). The V and J ends lost 3 bases and 2 bases, in that order; junction bases with no gene match: 7. The CDR3 reads CASSILAGRYTDTQYF. Here the CDR3 DNA reads TGTGCCAGTAGTATCTTAGCGGGGCGATACACAGATACGCAGTATTTT. Supplemented by reference TRBV19 and TRBJ2-3, the full variable domain reads DGGITQSPKYLFRKEGQNVTLSCEQNLNHDAMYWYRQDPGQGLRLIYYSQIVNDFQKGDIAEGYSVSREKKESFPLTVTSAQKNPTAFYLCASSILAGRYTDTQYFGPGTRLTVL.

Only one count was recorded for this clone. J is TRBJ1-5 and V is TRBV24-1, with 10 bases fitting TRBD1. Germline CDR1 and CDR2: KGHDR and SFDVKD. The ends lost 3 bases at V and 3 bases at J; junction bases unmatched: 4. CDR3 length: 16 amino acids. Written as DNA, the CDR3 is TGTGCCACCAGTGATGGGGACAGGGGCCTCAATCAGCCCCAGCATTTT. Translating gives CATSDGDRGLNQPQHF.

V is TRBV28 and J is TRBJ1-1; perhaps TRBD1 as D (6 bases). The V gene's germline CDR1 is MDHEN and CDR2 SYDVKM. This CDR3 has 13 residues. Deletions cut 2 bases from V and 5 bases from J, with 9 bases between. The CDR3 coding sequence is TGTGCCAGCAGTTTAACAGGGCTAACTGAAGCTTTCTTT. It yields the protein CASSLTGLTEAFF. Full variable domain (remainder filled in from reference TRBV28 and TRBJ1-1): DVKVTQSSRYLVKRTGEKVFLECVQDMDHENMFWYRQDPGLGLRLIYFSYDVKMKEKGDIPEGYSVSREKKERFSLILESASTNQTSMYLCASSLTGLTEAFFGQGTRLTVV.

The chain combines TRBV7-2 with TRBJ1-1; perhaps TRBD1 as D (5 bases). V was trimmed by 5 bases and J by 3 bases, leaving 16 bases between them. The CDR3 has 15 residues. Germline CDR1 and CDR2: SGHTA and FQGNSA. The CDR3 sequence is CASSPRYGGDTEAFF. The CDR3 nucleotides are TGTGCCAGCAGCCCCCGTTATGGGGGGGACACTGAAGCTTTCTTT.

This chain links TRBV23-1 with TRBJ1-1, with 10 bases that match TRBD1. TRBV23-1 is noted as an ORF with a role that remains uncertain. This CDR3 contains 15 residues. V dropped 4 bases and J dropped 5; count of bases not matched to a gene: 7. CDR3 DNA: TGCGCCAGCAGTCTCCGACAGGGGGCGGGAACTGAAGCTTTCTTT. It encodes CASSLRQGAGTEAFF.